This T cell receptor (beta chain) was observed in a study of patients and donors after allogeneic stem cell transplantation. Germline CDR1 reads MNHNS; CDR2 reads SASEGT. The CDR3 consists of 16 residues. V lost 7 bases and J lost 2, with 18 bases in between. TCRdb itself ran the RT-PCR reads through MiXCR, one entry per CDR3 protein. The sample includes roughly 940,000 distinct CDR3 sequences, approximately 18% of them seen just once. Sequences were obtained from blood, either unsorted or a sorted T cell fraction (not recorded which). The chain has TRBV6-1 and TRBJ1-3; no reliable D call. The sequence was collected from a human donor who was either an allogeneic HSCT recipient or a stem cell or donor lymphocyte infusion donor (not recorded which). It is not recorded whose cells these are; they may come from a transplant donor. This CDR3 reads CASTLEYKYAGNTIYF. CDR3 sequence (DNA): TGTGCCAGCACCTTAGAGTACAAGTACGCTGGAAACACCATATATTTT.